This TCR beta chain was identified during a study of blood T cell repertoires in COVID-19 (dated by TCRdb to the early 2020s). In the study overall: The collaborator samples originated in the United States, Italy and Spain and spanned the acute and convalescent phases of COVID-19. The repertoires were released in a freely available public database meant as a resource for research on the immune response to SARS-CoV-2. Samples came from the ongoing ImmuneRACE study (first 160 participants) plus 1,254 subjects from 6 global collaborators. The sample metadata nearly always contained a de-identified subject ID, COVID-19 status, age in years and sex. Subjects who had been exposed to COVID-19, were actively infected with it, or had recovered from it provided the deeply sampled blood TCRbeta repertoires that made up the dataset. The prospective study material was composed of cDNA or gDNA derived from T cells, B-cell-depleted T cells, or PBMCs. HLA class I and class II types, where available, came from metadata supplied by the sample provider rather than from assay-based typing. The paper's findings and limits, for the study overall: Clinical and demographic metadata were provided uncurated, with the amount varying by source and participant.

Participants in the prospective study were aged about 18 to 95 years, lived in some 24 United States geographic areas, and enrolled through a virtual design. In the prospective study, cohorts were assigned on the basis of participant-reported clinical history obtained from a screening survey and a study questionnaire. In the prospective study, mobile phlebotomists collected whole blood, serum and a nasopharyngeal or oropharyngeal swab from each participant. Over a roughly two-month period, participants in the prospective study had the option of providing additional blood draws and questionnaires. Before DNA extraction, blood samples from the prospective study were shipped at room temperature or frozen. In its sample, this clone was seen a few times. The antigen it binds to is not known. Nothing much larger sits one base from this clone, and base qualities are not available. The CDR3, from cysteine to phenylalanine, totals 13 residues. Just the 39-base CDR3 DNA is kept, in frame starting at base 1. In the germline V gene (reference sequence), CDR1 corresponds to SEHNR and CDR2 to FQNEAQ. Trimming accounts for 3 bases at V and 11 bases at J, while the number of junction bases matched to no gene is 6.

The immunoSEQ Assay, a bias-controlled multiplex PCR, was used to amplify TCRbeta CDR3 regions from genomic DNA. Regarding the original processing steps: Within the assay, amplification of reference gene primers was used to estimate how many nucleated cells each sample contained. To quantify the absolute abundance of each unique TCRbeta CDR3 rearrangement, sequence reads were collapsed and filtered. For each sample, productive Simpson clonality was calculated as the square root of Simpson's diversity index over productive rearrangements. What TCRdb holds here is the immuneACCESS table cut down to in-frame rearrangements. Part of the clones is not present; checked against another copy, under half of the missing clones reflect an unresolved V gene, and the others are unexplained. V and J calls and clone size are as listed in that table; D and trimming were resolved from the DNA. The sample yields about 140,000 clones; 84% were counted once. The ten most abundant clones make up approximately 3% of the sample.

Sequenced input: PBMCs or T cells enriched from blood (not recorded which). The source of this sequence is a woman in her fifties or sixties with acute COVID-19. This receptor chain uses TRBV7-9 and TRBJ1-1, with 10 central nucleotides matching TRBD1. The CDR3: CASSLGQGNRAFF. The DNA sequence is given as TGTGCCAGCAGCTTGGGACAGGGGAATAGGGCTTTCTTT.